The clone carrying this TCR beta chain was counted many times. Its antigen is not known. TCRdb reprocessed the 5' RACE reads via MiXCR and lists one record per CDR3 protein. This sample has 84,000 or so distinct CDR3 sequences, with 10% found just once. This sample is drawn from a study of neurological immune-mediated disorders. Findings and caveats of the study: Whereas HTLV-1-associated myelopathy showed the most TCR clonal expansion, multiple sclerosis showed the least, with levels below those of healthy controls.

The CDR3 consists of 12 residues. V lost 1 base and J lost 3, with 7 bases in between. Germline lookup yields CDR1 DFQATT and CDR2 SNEGSKA (reference sequence). Sequenced input: PBMCs. This chain links TRBV20-1 with TRBJ2-7, with D perhaps TRBD1 (5 bases). The receptor's source is a man aged 40-55 years in good health. In nucleotides, the CDR3 is TGCAGTGCTAGAGGACAGTTCTACGAGCAGTACTTC. This translates into CSARGQFYEQYF.